The clone carrying this T cell receptor (beta chain) came up once. Its antigen remains unidentified. This sample was taken from a study of shared clonotypes between healthy human individuals. Study-wide points: In general, naive subsets displayed greater estimated richness than memory subsets did.

Here immunoSEQ multiplex PCR was the method, and the copy in TCRdb shows in-frame clones only, minus some. The sample yields about 2 million clones, approximately 95% seen once. This CDR3 has 15 amino acids. Germline V gene sequence: CDR1 MNHEY, CDR2 SVGAGI. Trimming took 1 base from V and 4 from J, leaving 14 bases between them. CD45RO-negative cells were positively selected for CCR7, leaving out terminally differentiated effector memory CD45RA+ cells. Every contributor of samples was a Caucasian grown-up residing in Nashville, Tennessee. The chain uses TRBV6-5 and TRBJ2-7, with D perhaps matching TRBD2 (7 bases). This clonotype was obtained from a man aged 18 to 29 in good health. Sequencing used naive CD8+ T cells sorted from blood. The CDR3: CASSYFSGGTYEQYF. The CDR3 DNA is TGTGCCAGCAGTTACTTCTCGGGGGGCACTTACGAGCAGTACTTC.